These 22 T cell receptor beta chains share one sample of origin, sequenced in a study of T-cell reconstitution after alpha-beta-depleted transplantation in children. Unique molecular identifiers tagged the TCRbeta library. TCRdb processed the PCR reads anew with MiXCR; each CDR3 protein has one entry. Seen here are some 590,000 distinct CDR3 sequences, 8% to 11% observed once, and the top ten hold less than 5%. This specimen was PBMCs from the stem cell graft donor, taken from the stem cell graft. The receptors shown here come from a human donor who donated a stem cell graft to a child with acute myeloid leukemia.

This clonotype was seen only a few times. The chain links TRBV5-1 to TRBJ2-1, with 8 bases identical to TRBD2. Germline CDR1 SGHRS, CDR2 YFSETQ. V lost 3 bases to trimming and J lost 5 bases; unmatched junction nucleotides: 10. The CDR3 spans 16 residues. CDR3 nucleotides: TGCGCCAGCAGCTCCCAGGCTAGCGGGCCAGACAATGAGCAGTTCTTC. Its protein is CASSSQASGPDNEQFF.

The table lists this clonotype with many counts. The chain recombines TRBV4-3 with TRBJ1-4; D gene unclear. The CDR3 runs to 13 residues. V dropped 4 bases and J dropped 14 bases, with 17 bases sitting between them. Germline V gives CDR1 LGHNA, CDR2 YSLEER. Here the CDR3 reads CASSREVMDSLFF. Here the CDR3 DNA reads TGCGCCAGCAGCCGGGAAGTTATGGACTCGCTGTTTTTT.

The J gene is TRBJ2-3, the V gene TRBV7-3; D ambiguous. Trimming shortened V by 1 base and J by 2 bases, and 7 bases separated the two germline ends. CDR3 length equals 14 residues. Germline lookup yields CDR1 SGHTA and CDR2 FQGTGA. In nucleotides, the CDR3 is TGTGCCAGCAGCTTAAGCACGATCACAGATACGCAGTATTTT. Translated: CASSLSTITDTQYF.

In its sample, this clonotype was seen many times. This rearrangement joins TRBV6-5 to TRBJ2-1; 11 bases match TRBD2. The V segment lost 3 bases and the J segment 7 bases; nucleotides outside the gene matches: 8. The CDR3 contains 16 residues. Germline CDR1 is MNHEY and CDR2 is SVGAGI. The CDR3 loop is CASSYFTSGSWNEQFF. Written as DNA, the CDR3 is TGTGCCAGCAGTTATTTTACTAGCGGGAGTTGGAATGAGCAGTTCTTC.

This clonotype was counted a few times. V usage is TRBV11-2 and J usage is TRBJ2-1; 8 bases are shared with TRBD1. This CDR3 has 14 residues. With V trimmed by 7 bases and J by 7 bases, 9 bases remained unmatched. CDR1 and CDR2 (germline): SGHAT, FQNNGV. CDR3 protein: CASTGTGAGNEQFF. CDR3 DNA sequence: TGTGCCAGCACCGGGACAGGAGCGGGTAATGAGCAGTTCTTC.

This clonotype came up many times. This sequence joins TRBV4-3 and TRBJ2-3; D is undetermined. Trimming took off 0 bases at V and 4 bases at J, with 5 bases between the two ends. This CDR3 is built from 13 residues. Germline V CDR1 and CDR2: LGHNA, YSLEER. The CDR3 bases are TGCGCCAGCAGCCAAGAAGTCCCAGATACGCAGTATTTT. Protein: CASSQEVPDTQYF.

This clonotype was counted a few times. V gene TRBV6-2 or TRBV6-3 combines with J gene TRBJ2-1; 12 bases are shared with TRBD2. The CDR3 is 17 residues long. Germline trimming cut 5 bases from V and 7 bases from J; bases unmatched to any gene: 12. Germline V lookup: CDR1 MNHEY, CDR2 SVGEGT. Here the CDR3 reads CASSGELAGGPRNEQFF. DNA for the CDR3: TGTGCCAGCAGTGGAGAGCTAGCGGGAGGGCCTAGGAATGAGCAGTTCTTC.

The chain joins TRBV9 to TRBJ2-1, with D perhaps being TRBD1 or TRBD2 (5 bases each). Trimming cost V 0 bases and J 1 base, with 11 bases left between them. The CDR3 is 16 amino acids. The germline V gene encodes CDR1 SGDLS and CDR2 YYNGEE. This chain's CDR3 is CASSVGGTESYNEQFF. In nucleotides, the CDR3 is TGTGCCAGCAGCGTAGGAGGGACCGAATCCTACAATGAGCAGTTCTTC. Based on the CDR3 plus reference TRBV9 and TRBJ2-1, the full variable domain is DSGVTQTPKHLITATGQRVTLRCSPRSGDLSVYWYQQSLDQGLQFLIQYYNGEERAKGNILERFSAQQFPDLHSELNLSSLELGDSALYFCASSVGGTESYNEQFFGPGTRLTVL.

This clonotype was detected only a few times. The chain joins TRBV5-1 to TRBJ2-7; D possibly uses TRBD1 or TRBD2 (7 bases each). V was trimmed by 3 bases and J by 3 bases, leaving 22 bases between them. There are 17 residues in the CDR3. Per the germline V gene, CDR1 is SGHRS and CDR2 is YFSETQ. The CDR3 DNA sequence: TGCGCCAGCAGCTCGGCTAAGCGGGACAGAGAGTTCTACGAGCAGTACTTC. Translating it yields CASSSAKRDREFYEQYF.

V is TRBV5-6 and J is TRBJ2-5; TRBD1 agrees at 7 bases. V lost 4 bases and J lost 4; bases outside the gene matches: 7. The CDR3 totals 14 residues. Germline lookup yields CDR1 SGHDT and CDR2 YYEEEE. In DNA, the CDR3 is TGTGCCAGCAGCGCGTGGGACAGACGAGAGACCCAGTACTTC. This encodes CASSAWDRRETQYF.

This clonotype was found a few times. The rearrangement joins TRBV25-1 to TRBJ1-5; a possible D gene is TRBD1 (5 bases). The germline CDR1 and CDR2 sequences are MGHDK and SYGVNS. The length of the CDR3 is 14 residues. The ends were cut back, 4 bases at V and 3 bases at J, with 10 bases in the middle. The CDR3 nucleotides are TGTGCCAGCAGTGTGGGGGAGCCCAATCAGCCCCAGCATTTT. Residues: CASSVGEPNQPQHF.

At least ten counts were recorded for this clonotype. V usage is TRBV4-3 and J usage is TRBJ1-1, with no clear D. Germline V CDR1 and CDR2: LGHNA, YSLEER. V lost 5 bases, J lost 1 base, and 8 bases lay in between. The CDR3 is 13 amino acids. As DNA, the CDR3 is TGCGCCAGCAGCGGCAGCCGGAACACTGAAGCTTTCTTT. It specifies CASSGSRNTEAFF.

There are many counts of this clonotype. The gene calls are TRBV6-1 and TRBJ2-7; 8 bases align to TRBD2. Trimming removed 6 bases from V and 0 bases from J; junction bases left unmatched: 7. The CDR3 is 15 amino acids. CDR1 and CDR2 from the germline V gene are MNHNS and SASEGT. CDR3 sequence reads: CASSPTSAISYEQYF. The CDR3 region has the DNA TGTGCCAGCAGCCCGACTAGCGCGATCTCCTACGAGCAGTACTTC.

V and J are TRBV20-1 and TRBJ1-1; D might be TRBD1 (5 bases). The CDR3 totals 14 residues. V lost 4 bases and J 0 bases, leaving 12 bases between the germline ends. Germline loops: CDR1 DFQATT, CDR2 SNEGSKA (reference sequence). CDR3 loop: CSATPGDLNTEAFF. As DNA, the CDR3 is TGCAGTGCTACCCCCGGGGACCTGAACACTGAAGCTTTCTTT.

This chain joins TRBV30 and TRBJ2-1, with 8 nucleotides matching TRBD1. CDR3 size: 15 residues. Germline assignment: CDR1 GTSNPN and CDR2 SVGIG (reference sequence). Trimming cost V 0 bases and J 10 bases; bases outside gene matches: 11. The CDR3 reads CAWSVRTGGGSEQFF. The CDR3 DNA follows: TGTGCCTGGAGTGTGAGAACAGGGGGAGGAAGCGAGCAGTTCTTC.

About this clonotype: A much larger clone lies one base from this, so it may be a read error. The genes are TRBV20-1 and TRBJ1-4; D gene ambiguous. Germline values: CDR1 DFQATT, CDR2 SNEGSKA (reference sequence). The CDR3 is 15 amino acids. CDR3 region: CCARDTATSNEKLFF. CDR3 coding DNA: TGCTGTGCTAGAGATACGGCCACCTCTAATGAAAAACTGTTTTTT.

The chain has TRBV3-1 and TRBJ1-5; the match to TRBD1 covers 10 bases. The germline V gene has CDR1 LGHDT and CDR2 YNNKEL (reference sequence). Trimming took 1 base from V and 6 from J; bases not matched to a gene: 15. This CDR3 is 19 amino acids long. CDR3 DNA: TGTGCCAGCAGCCAAGCACTAGATCCTCCCGGGACAGGGGCTCAGCCCCAGCATTTT. The encoded protein is CASSQALDPPGTGAQPQHF.

The chain couples TRBV7-9 to TRBJ2-1, with D uncertain. The CDR3 length is 16 residues. CDR1 SEHNR and CDR2 FQNEAQ come from the germline V gene (reference sequence). V lost 3 bases, J lost 2 bases, and 14 bases lay in between. The chain's CDR3 is CASSLIARFAYNEQFF. The CDR3 bases are TGTGCCAGCAGCTTGATAGCCCGATTTGCCTACAATGAGCAGTTCTTC.

This clonotype has only a few counts. V usage is TRBV7-6 and J usage is TRBJ2-6; D ambiguous. The V end was cut by 1 base, the J end by 0 bases, with 10 bases between. CDR1 is SGHVS, CDR2 FNYEAQ, per germline. The CDR3 loop spans 17 amino acids. The DNA for the CDR3 is TGTGCCAGCAGCTTAGAAGTTGGCTACTCTGGGGCCAACGTCCTGACTTTC. Protein product: CASSLEVGYSGANVLTF.

This clonotype was seen a few times. The chain recombines TRBV5-1 with TRBJ2-7; TRBD2 agrees at 13 bases. Germline CDR1 is SGHRS and CDR2 is YFSETQ. Trimming took 7 bases from V and 0 from J; bases not matched to a gene: 19. CDR3 length: 20 residues. The CDR3 is CASHVSPTSGRNPSSYEQYF. CDR3 DNA sequence: TGCGCCAGCCACGTTTCGCCGACTAGCGGGAGGAACCCAAGCTCCTACGAGCAGTACTTC. Together with reference TRBV5-1 and TRBJ2-7, the CDR3 gives the full variable domain: KAGVTQTPRYLIKTRGQQVTLSCSPISGHRSVSWYQQTPGQGLQFLFEYFSETQRNKGNFPGRFSGRQFSNSRSEMNVSTLELGDSALYLCASHVSPTSGRNPSSYEQYFGPGTRLTVT.

The V call is TRBV5-1, the J call TRBJ2-1, with TRBD2 matching 10 bases. The ends lost 2 bases at V and 4 bases at J; junction bases unmatched: 3. This CDR3 is built from 15 residues. Germline assignment: CDR1 SGHRS and CDR2 YFSETQ. The CDR3 region has the DNA TGCGCCAGCAGCTTCGGACTAGCGGAGTACAATGAGCAGTTCTTC. Its translation: CASSFGLAEYNEQFF.

The chain recombines TRBV7-8 with TRBJ2-7, with TRBD2 identical over 7 bases. The CDR3 is made up of 16 amino acids. In germline, CDR1 is SGHVS, CDR2 FQNEAQ. Trimming cost V 1 base and J 2 bases; bases outside gene matches: 8. CDR3 sequence: CASSLGGTNYPYEQYF. The CDR3 DNA is TGTGCCAGCAGCTTAGGCGGGACTAATTATCCCTACGAGCAGTACTTC.